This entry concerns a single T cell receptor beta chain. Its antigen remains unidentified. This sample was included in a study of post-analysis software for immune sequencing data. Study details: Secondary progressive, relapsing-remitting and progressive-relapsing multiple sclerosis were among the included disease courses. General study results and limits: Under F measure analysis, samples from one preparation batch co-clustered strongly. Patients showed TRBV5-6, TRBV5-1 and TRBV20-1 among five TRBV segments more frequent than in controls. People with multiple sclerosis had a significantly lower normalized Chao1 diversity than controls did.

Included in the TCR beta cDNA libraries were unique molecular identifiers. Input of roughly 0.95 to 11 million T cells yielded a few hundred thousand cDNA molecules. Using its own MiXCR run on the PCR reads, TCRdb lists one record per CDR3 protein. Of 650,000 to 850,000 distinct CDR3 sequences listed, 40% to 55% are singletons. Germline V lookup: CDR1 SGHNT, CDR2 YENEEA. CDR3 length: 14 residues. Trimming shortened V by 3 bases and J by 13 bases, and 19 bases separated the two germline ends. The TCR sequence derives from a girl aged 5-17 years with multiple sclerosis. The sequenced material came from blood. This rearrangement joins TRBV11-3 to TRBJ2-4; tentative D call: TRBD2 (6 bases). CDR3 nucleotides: TGTGCCAGCAGCTTGGGCGGACCAGCCGGAGGGCAGTACTTC. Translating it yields CASSLGGPAGGQYF.